This T cell receptor beta chain derives from a study of T-cell memory formation after mild COVID-19. About this clonotype itself: Its antigen remains unknown.

Study-wide points: Some clones that responded turned up in pre-infection memory, which suggests that cross-reactive memory joined in. CD4+ clones that contracted lay mainly in CM and EM; CD8+ ones lay in EMRA. Specificity for SARS-CoV-2 was not confirmed among the second-wave clones peaking on day 37. Whereas later expanders leaned CD4+, clones contracting day 15 to 85 showed a balanced CD4/CD8 makeup.

Germline-derived CDR1 and CDR2 are KGHDR and SFDVKD. This CDR3 has 12 residues. V was trimmed by 1 base and J by 12 bases, leaving 9 bases between them. A single record per CDR3 protein comes from TCRdb applying MiXCR to the 5' RACE reads. The table lists roughly 350,000 distinct CDR3 sequences, under 25% of them singletons. The TCR comes from an adult woman who had mild COVID-19 (a few samples of this study predate the infection). Cell type and time point are not known. Sequencing was carried out using PBMCs or a T cell subset sorted from them (not recorded which). V is TRBV24-1 and J is TRBJ1-5; D possibly corresponds to TRBD1 (6 bases). CDR3 residues: CATSDFGGHQHF. CDR3 nucleotides: TGTGCCACCAGTGATTTCGGGGGCCACCAGCATTTT.